The 24 T cell receptor beta chains given below trace back to one sample, sequenced in a study of cytomegalovirus exposure and HLA in healthy donors. This PCR relied on a set of 60 Vbeta primers and 13 Jbeta primers. Assay: immunoSEQ multiplex PCR; the TCRdb copy retains only in-frame clones and omits some. The table records a few hundred thousand clones, about 80% of them present only once. Sequenced: PBMCs. These receptors were obtained from a woman aged 55-70 years in good health and CMV-seropositive.

The chain links TRBV27 to TRBJ2-7; unclear D gene. The germline V and J ends were trimmed by 4 bases and 6 bases, with 13 bases remaining between them. This CDR3 has 13 residues. Germline V gives CDR1 MNHEY, CDR2 SMNVEV (reference sequence). The CDR3 coding sequence is TGTGCCAGCAGTTCTAGTTTATATGGCGAGCAGTACTTC. Protein sequence: CASSSSLYGEQYF.

The CDR3 sequence is CASSQEGQQETQYF. CDR3 nucleotide sequence: TGCGCCAGCAGCCAGGAGGGACAGCAAGAGACCCAGTACTTC. The J gene is TRBJ2-5, the V gene TRBV4-1; possibly TRBD1 for D (7 bases). This CDR3 is 14 amino acids long. In germline, CDR1 is MGHRA, CDR2 YSYEKL. The V end was cut by 3 bases, the J end by 2 bases, with 10 bases between.

The genes are TRBV9 and TRBJ2-5; 11 bases are shared with TRBD2. The CDR3 is made up of 16 amino acids. CDR1 is SGDLS, CDR2 YYNGEE, per germline. V gave up 2 bases and J gave up 4 bases; unmatched junction bases: 7. The CDR3 protein is CASSVVAGGPRETQYF. The DNA for the CDR3 is TGTGCCAGCAGCGTTGTAGCGGGAGGGCCAAGAGAGACCCAGTACTTC.

The J gene is TRBJ2-3, the V gene TRBV30; tentative D call: TRBD2 (5 bases). The CDR3 contains 13 residues. The V end lost 4 bases, the J end lost 2 bases, and 10 bases lay between the germline ends. Germline assignment: CDR1 GTSNPN and CDR2 SVGIG (reference sequence). CDR3 coding DNA: TGTGCCTGGACTAGCCAGGACACAGATACGCAGTATTTT. Its translation is CAWTSQDTDTQYF.

The genes are TRBV28 and TRBJ2-2, with 7 positions matching TRBD1. The germline V gene encodes CDR1 MDHEN and CDR2 SYDVKM. The V and J ends lost 10 bases and 3 bases, in that order; junction bases with no gene match: 5. This CDR3 contains 13 residues. In DNA form, the CDR3 reads TGTGCCATGGGGACAGCCCACACCGGGGAGCTGTTTTTT. This sequence encodes CAMGTAHTGELFF.

This clone is a singleton in its sample. The CDR3 nucleotides read TGTGCCAGTAGTCCCCGGGAATCCTACGAGCAGTACTTC. It is translated as CASSPRESYEQYF. This chain links TRBV19 with TRBJ2-5, with a weak D call TRBD2 (5 bases). The DNA end favors TRBJ2-7, so the J call may be wrong. This CDR3 spans 13 amino acids. Germline CDR1 reads LNHDA; CDR2 reads SQIVND (reference sequence).

The chain carries TRBV5-8 and TRBJ2-3; TRBD1 is a possible D gene (5 bases). Germline lookup yields CDR1 SGHTS and CDR2 YDEGEE. The V end was cut by 7 bases, the J end by 0 bases, with 12 bases between. CDR3 length: 14 residues. CDR3 loop: CASPAGHSTDTQYF. CDR3 DNA: TGTGCCAGCCCGGCAGGGCATAGCACAGATACGCAGTATTTT. Based on the CDR3 plus reference TRBV5-8 and TRBJ2-3, the full variable domain is EAGVTQSPTHLIKTRGQQATLRCSPISGHTSVYWYQQALGLGLQFLLWYDEGEERNRGNFPPRFSGRQFPNYSSELNVNALELEDSALYLCASPAGHSTDTQYFGPGTRLTVL.

The chain's CDR3 is CASSLLFEGNTIYF. The CDR3 region has the DNA TGTGCCAGCAGCCTTTTATTTGAGGGAAACACCATATATTTT. This chain connects TRBV7-9 to TRBJ1-3, with unresolved D. The V end lost 5 bases, the J end lost 4 bases, and 12 bases lay between the germline ends. This CDR3 region has 14 residues. The germline gives CDR1 SEHNR, CDR2 FQNEAQ (reference sequence).

The count of this clone is one. This chain links TRBV6-5 with TRBJ2-3, with TRBD1 matching 11 bases. Trimming took 5 bases from V and 6 from J; bases not matched to a gene: 7. Germline V lookup: CDR1 MNHEY, CDR2 SVGAGI. The length of the CDR3 is 15 residues. CDR3 nucleotide sequence: TGTGCCAGCAGTCTCGGGACAGGGGGGACGGATACGCAGTATTTT. Protein: CASSLGTGGTDTQYF.

This rearrangement joins TRBV10-3 to TRBJ2-7; TRBD1 matches 10 bases. Germline V gene lookup returns CDR1 ENHRY and CDR2 SYGVKD. The V segment lost 6 bases and the J segment 6 bases; nucleotides outside the gene matches: 5. The CDR3 loop spans 13 amino acids. CDR3: CAISRDRGGEQYF. In DNA, the CDR3 is TGTGCCATCAGCCGGGACAGGGGCGGCGAGCAGTACTTC.

The chain is built from TRBV5-6 and TRBJ2-3; D perhaps matches TRBD1 (5 bases). Germline-derived CDR1 and CDR2 are SGHDT and YYEEEE. The CDR3 is 15 residues long. The germline V and J ends were trimmed by 0 bases and 0 bases, with 8 bases remaining between them. CDR3 loop: CASSLGGRSTDTQYF. Written as DNA, the CDR3 is TGTGCCAGCAGCTTGGGGGGCCGTAGCACAGATACGCAGTATTTT.

Of note for this clone: A read error may produce the germline difference seen at one junction end. The chain is built from TRBV5-1 and TRBJ1-4; D perhaps matches TRBD1 (5 bases). Germline V CDR1 and CDR2: SGHRS, YFSETQ. The CDR3 extends over 16 amino acids. The CDR3 region is CASGLGVAARVEKLFF. The CDR3 DNA reads as TGCGCCAGCGGCTTGGGGGTGGCGGCGAGAGTCGAAAAACTGTTTTTT.

This clone was seen a single time. The V gene is TRBV28, the J gene TRBJ1-1, with 9 bases fitting TRBD1. The germline V gene encodes CDR1 MDHEN and CDR2 SYDVKM. The junction had 1 base not matched to a gene; V was cut back by 5 bases and J by 0 bases. The CDR3 has 14 residues. In DNA form, the CDR3 reads TGTGCCAGCAGTCACAGGGGGCTGAACACTGAAGCTTTCTTT. This gives the protein CASSHRGLNTEAFF.

This chain joins TRBV27 and TRBJ1-2, with 7 bases matching TRBD1. CDR3 length: 14 amino acids. The germline V gene has CDR1 MNHEY and CDR2 SMNVEV (reference sequence). V lost 2 bases and J lost 8; bases outside the gene matches: 8. The CDR3 sequence: CASSLGDSPGGYTF. The CDR3 region has the DNA TGTGCCAGCAGTTTAGGGGACAGCCCAGGAGGCTACACCTTC.

The chain links TRBV27 to TRBJ2-1; TRBD2 might be the D (5 bases). V shed 0 bases and J shed 6 bases, with 9 bases lying between them. The CDR3 covers 14 residues. The V gene's germline CDR1 is MNHEY and CDR2 SMNVEV (reference sequence). DNA of the CDR3: TGTGCCAGCAGTTTATCGAGCGGAGGCAATGAGCAGTTCTTC. Its translation is CASSLSSGGNEQFF.

The chain uses TRBV5-1 and TRBJ2-1, with TRBD2 matching 10 bases. Looked up from germline, CDR1 is SGHRS and CDR2 is YFSETQ. Trimming at V came to 0 bases and at J to 5 bases, leaving 2 bases not matched to a gene. CDR3 length: 15 residues. The CDR3 coding sequence is TGCGCCAGCAGCTTGGAGAGCGGGAGGGACAATGAGCAGTTCTTC. It encodes CASSLESGRDNEQFF.

The CDR3: CASSLAVRTDTQYF. CDR3 sequence (DNA): TGCGCCAGCAGCTTGGCCGTCCGCACAGATACGCAGTATTTT. The chain links TRBV5-1 to TRBJ2-3, with D hard to call. Germline loops: CDR1 SGHRS, CDR2 YFSETQ. Deletions cut 0 bases from V and 1 base from J, with 6 bases between. The length of the CDR3 is 14 residues.

CDR3 protein: CASSGGMSEAFF. CDR3 sequence (DNA): TGCGCCAGCTCAGGGGGTATGTCTGAAGCTTTCTTT. The V gene is TRBV5-1, the J gene TRBJ1-1, with TRBD1 identical over 7 bases. The J segment lost 6 bases and the V segment lost 7 bases, leaving 6 bases of the junction unmatched. The CDR3 is 12 residues long. Germline V CDR1 and CDR2: SGHRS, YFSETQ.

The chain uses TRBV29-1 and TRBJ2-1, with D possibly being TRBD1 (5 bases). Per germline, CDR1 SQVTM and CDR2 ANQGSEA. V lost 3 bases and J 0 bases, leaving 9 bases between the germline ends. The CDR3 sequence is 14 residues long. CDR3 region: CSVDQGGSYNEQFF. The CDR3 DNA sequence: TGCAGCGTTGATCAGGGCGGCTCCTACAATGAGCAGTTCTTC.

This chain's CDR3 is CASSRTDFYGYTF. The CDR3 DNA sequence: TGTGCCAGTAGTCGGACAGACTTCTATGGCTACACCTTC. The chain links TRBV19 to TRBJ1-2, with D maybe TRBD1 (6 bases). V lost 5 bases and J lost 4, with 11 bases in between. From germline, CDR1 is LNHDA and CDR2 SQIVND (reference sequence). CDR3 length equals 13 residues. Full variable domain (remainder filled in from reference TRBV19 and TRBJ1-2): DGGITQSPKYLFRKEGQNVTLSCEQNLNHDAMYWYRQDPGQGLRLIYYSQIVNDFQKGDIAEGYSVSREKKESFPLTVTSAQKNPTAFYLCASSRTDFYGYTFGSGTRLTVV.

This chain links TRBV6-5 with TRBJ2-7; 9 nucleotides agree with TRBD1. The V and J ends lost 2 bases and 6 bases, in that order; junction bases with no gene match: 5. The CDR3 has 14 amino acids. Germline CDR1 is MNHEY and CDR2 is SVGAGI. The CDR3 DNA follows: TGTGCCAGCAGTTACAGGGGACAGGGCGGCGAGCAGTACTTC. Its protein product is CASSYRGQGGEQYF.

This clone was seen once. The V and J genes are TRBV5-1 and TRBJ2-2, with no clear D. Trimming stripped 0 bases from V and 1 base from J, with 7 bases between. Germline loops: CDR1 SGHRS, CDR2 YFSETQ. CDR3 length equals 15 residues. The CDR3 DNA follows: TGCGCCAGCAGCTTGGAGCCGGGGAACACCGGGGAGCTGTTTTTT. Translation gives CASSLEPGNTGELFF. The full variable domain, its missing parts supplied by reference TRBV5-1 and TRBJ2-2, is KAGVTQTPRYLIKTRGQQVTLSCSPISGHRSVSWYQQTPGQGLQFLFEYFSETQRNKGNFPGRFSGRQFSNSRSEMNVSTLELGDSALYLCASSLEPGNTGELFFGEGSRLTVL.

DNA of the CDR3: TGTGCAAGTCGCCGAGGGTGGGACGAGCAGTACTTC. Its translation is CASRRGWDEQYF. This chain links TRBV12-2 with TRBJ2-7; the DNA was not used to check the table's D call, TRBD2. TRBV12-2 is assigned pseudogene status. The CDR3 sequence is 12 residues long.

The DNA of the CDR3 is TGTGCCAGCAGCGGACTAGCGGGTCTAAATGAGCAGTTCTTC. It is translated as CASSGLAGLNEQFF. The chain links TRBV6-5 to TRBJ2-1, with 11 positions matching TRBD2. CDR3 length equals 14 residues. CDR1 and CDR2 from the germline V gene are MNHEY and SVGAGI. V was clipped by 6 bases and J by 7 bases; unmatched bases: 5.